A single T cell receptor beta chain is shown here with its context. Its antigen is currently unknown. The data derive from a study of T cell responses to AZD1222 COVID-19 vaccine. Whole-study findings and limits: Only a handful of individuals given AZD1222 were seropositive at baseline. Per reports, nearly half of all spike-specific TCRs target regions that are unmutated in variants.

Profiled with immunoSEQ multiplex PCR; TCRdb holds only in-frame clones, not every one. The table records some 84,000 clones, 87% of them present only once. With 3 bases removed from V and 7 bases from J, the gap between germline ends came to 15 bases. Germline V gives CDR1 KGHSH, CDR2 LQKENI. This CDR3 contains 14 residues. The sequencing used peripheral blood, collected 28 days after the second AZD1222 dose. This clonotype was sampled from an adult who received the AZD1222 COVID-19 vaccine. The chain carries TRBV18 and TRBJ1-2; D unresolved. The CDR3 protein is CASSPRGGRRGYTF. The CDR3 DNA reads TGTGCCAGCTCACCCCGGGGAGGGCGTCGTGGCTACACCTTC.